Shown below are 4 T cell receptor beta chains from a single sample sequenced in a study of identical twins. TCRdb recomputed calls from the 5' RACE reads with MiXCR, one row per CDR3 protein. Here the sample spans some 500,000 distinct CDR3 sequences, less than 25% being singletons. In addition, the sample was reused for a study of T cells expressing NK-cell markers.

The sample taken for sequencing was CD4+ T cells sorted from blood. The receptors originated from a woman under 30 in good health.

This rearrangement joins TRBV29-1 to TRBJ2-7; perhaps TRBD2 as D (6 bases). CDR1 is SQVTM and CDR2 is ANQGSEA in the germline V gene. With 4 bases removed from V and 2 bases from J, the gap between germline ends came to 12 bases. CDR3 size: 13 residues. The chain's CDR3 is CSVGASATYEQYF. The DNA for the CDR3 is TGCAGCGTTGGGGCTAGCGCAACCTACGAGCAGTACTTC.

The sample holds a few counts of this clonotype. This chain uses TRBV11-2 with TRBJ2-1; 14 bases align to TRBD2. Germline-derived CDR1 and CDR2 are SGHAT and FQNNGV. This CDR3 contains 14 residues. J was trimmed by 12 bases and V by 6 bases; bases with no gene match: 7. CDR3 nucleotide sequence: TGTGCCAGCAGTCCGACTAGCGGGAGGGCTGCGCAGTTCTTC. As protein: CASSPTSGRAAQFF.

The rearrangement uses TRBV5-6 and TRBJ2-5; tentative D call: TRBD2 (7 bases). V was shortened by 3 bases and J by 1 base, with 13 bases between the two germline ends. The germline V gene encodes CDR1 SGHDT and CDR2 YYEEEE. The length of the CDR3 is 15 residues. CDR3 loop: CASSSGRGAQETQYF. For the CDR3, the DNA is TGTGCCAGCAGCTCCGGTCGGGGGGCCCAAGAGACCCAGTACTTC.

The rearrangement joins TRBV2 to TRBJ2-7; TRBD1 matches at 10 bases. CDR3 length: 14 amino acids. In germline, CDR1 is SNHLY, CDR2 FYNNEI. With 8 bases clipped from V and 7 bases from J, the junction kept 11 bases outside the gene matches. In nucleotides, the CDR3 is TGTGCCAGCCGATCCGGGACAGGGGACGATGAGCAGTACTTC. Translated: CASRSGTGDDEQYF.